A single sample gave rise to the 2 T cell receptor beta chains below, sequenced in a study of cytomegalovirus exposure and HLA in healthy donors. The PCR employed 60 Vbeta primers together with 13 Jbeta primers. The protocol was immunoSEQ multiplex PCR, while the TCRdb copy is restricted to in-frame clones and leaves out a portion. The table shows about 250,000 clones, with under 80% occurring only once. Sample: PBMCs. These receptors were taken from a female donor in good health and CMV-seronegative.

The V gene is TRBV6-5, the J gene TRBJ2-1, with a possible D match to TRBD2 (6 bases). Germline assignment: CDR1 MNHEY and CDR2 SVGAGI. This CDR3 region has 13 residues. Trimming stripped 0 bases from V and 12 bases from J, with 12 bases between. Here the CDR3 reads CASSYSPWRGQFF. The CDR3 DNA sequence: TGTGCCAGCAGTTACTCCCCCTGGCGGGGGCAGTTCTTC.

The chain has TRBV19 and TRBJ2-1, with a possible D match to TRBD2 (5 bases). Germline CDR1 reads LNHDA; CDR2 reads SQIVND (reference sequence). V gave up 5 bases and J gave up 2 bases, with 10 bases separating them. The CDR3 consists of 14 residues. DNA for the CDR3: TGTGCCAGTAGTCGTCTAGCAACCTACAATGAGCAGTTCTTC. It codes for CASSRLATYNEQFF.